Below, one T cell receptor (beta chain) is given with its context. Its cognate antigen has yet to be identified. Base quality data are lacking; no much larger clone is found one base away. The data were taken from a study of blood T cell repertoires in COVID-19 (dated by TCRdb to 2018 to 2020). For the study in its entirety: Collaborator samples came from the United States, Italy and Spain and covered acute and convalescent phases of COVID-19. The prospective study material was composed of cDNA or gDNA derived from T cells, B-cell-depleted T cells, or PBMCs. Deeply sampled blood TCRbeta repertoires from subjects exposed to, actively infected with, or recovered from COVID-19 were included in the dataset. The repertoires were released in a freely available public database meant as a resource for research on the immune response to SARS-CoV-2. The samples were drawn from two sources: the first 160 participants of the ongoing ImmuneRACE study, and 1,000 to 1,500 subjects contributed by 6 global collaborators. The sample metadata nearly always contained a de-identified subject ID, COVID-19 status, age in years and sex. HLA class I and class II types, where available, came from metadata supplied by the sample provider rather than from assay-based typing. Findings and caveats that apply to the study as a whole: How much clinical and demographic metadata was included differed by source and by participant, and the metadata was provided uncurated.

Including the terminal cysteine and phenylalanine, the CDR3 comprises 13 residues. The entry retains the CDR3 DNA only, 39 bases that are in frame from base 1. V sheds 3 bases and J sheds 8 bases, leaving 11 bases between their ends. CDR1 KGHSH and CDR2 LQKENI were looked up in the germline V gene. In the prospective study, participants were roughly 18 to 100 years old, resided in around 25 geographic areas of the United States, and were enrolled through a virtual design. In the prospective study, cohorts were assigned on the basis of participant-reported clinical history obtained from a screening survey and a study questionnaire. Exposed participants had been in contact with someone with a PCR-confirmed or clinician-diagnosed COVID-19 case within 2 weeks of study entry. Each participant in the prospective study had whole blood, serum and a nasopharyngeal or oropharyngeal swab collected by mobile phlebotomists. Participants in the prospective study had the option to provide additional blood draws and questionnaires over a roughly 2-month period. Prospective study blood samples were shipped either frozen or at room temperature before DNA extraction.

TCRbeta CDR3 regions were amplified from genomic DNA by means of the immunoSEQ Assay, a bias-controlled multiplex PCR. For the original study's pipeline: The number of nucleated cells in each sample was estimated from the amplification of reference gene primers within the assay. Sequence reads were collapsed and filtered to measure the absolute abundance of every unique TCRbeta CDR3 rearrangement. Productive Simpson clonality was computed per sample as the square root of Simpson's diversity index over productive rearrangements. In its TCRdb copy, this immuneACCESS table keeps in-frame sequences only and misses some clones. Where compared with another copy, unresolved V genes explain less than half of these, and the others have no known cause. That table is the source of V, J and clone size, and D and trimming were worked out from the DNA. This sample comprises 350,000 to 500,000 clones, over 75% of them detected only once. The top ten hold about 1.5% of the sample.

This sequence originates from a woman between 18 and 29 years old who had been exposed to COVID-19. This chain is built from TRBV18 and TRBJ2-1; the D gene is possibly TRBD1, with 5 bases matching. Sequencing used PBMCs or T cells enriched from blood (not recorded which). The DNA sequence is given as TGTGCCAGCTCACCTACAGGTCCGGATGAGCAGTTCTTC. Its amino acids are CASSPTGPDEQFF.